A selection of T cell receptor beta chains follows, all from one sample in a study of T cell responses to AZD1222 COVID-19 vaccine. Sequencing used immunoSEQ multiplex PCR; TCRdb keeps in-frame clones, though not all of them. This repertoire shows roughly 120,000 clones, 75% to 90% found once; its top ten account for 3% to 4%. The sequences come from peripheral blood, collected on day 0 of MenACWY control vaccination. The receptor source for this set is an adult in good health. The CDR3 runs from the conserved cysteine through the conserved F or W. D genes are given only for firm matches. Size tells how often a clone was seen (once, few, many) or the class of an expanded clone, and some rows leave it out.

clone size,D gene,J gene,CDR3 length,V gene,CDR3 DNA,CDR3 protein
-,TRBD2,TRBJ2-6,17,TRBV4-2,TGTGCCAGCAGCCAAGGCCCGGGGGGATCCGGGGCCAACGTCCTGACTTTC,CASSQGPGGSGANVLTF
-,-,TRBJ2-3,16,TRBV10-3,TGTGCCATTAGCCCTATGGGCGGGGGCAGCACAGATACGCAGTATTTT,CAISPMGGGSTDTQYF
-,TRBD1,TRBJ2-3,16,TRBV4-1,TGCGCCAGCAGCCAGTCCGGGACAGGGAACACAGATACGCAGTATTTT,CASSQSGTGNTDTQYF
-,TRBD2,TRBJ2-5,15,TRBV5-6,TGTGCCAGCAGCCTACTAGCGGGGGTTCAAGAGACCCAGTACTTC,CASSLLAGVQETQYF
-,-,TRBJ1-5,15,TRBV7-2,TGTGCCAGCAGCTTATCGGCGGGGGTTAGTCAGCCCCAGCATTTT,CASSLSAGVSQPQHF
-,TRBD1,TRBJ1-6,15,TRBV27,TGTGCCAGCAGGTTGGACAGGACCTCTAATTCACCCCTCCACTTT,CASRLDRTSNSPLHF
-,-,TRBJ1-5,14,TRBV20-1,TGCAGTGCTGGTGACGGACGCGGGGATCAGCCCCAGCATTTT,CSAGDGRGDQPQHF
once,-,TRBJ2-1,13,TRBV7-2,TGTGCCAGCAGCTTAACGGGGCTCAATGAGCAGTTCTTC,CASSLTGLNEQFF
-,TRBD1,TRBJ2-7,13,TRBV6-5,TGTGCCAGCAGCCCCCGAAATCGACAGGGGCAGTACTTC,CASSPRNRQGQYF
-,-,TRBJ1-4,16,TRBV11-2,TGTGCCAGCAGCTTAGTGGCTTCTGGGCTCGGGGGAAAACTGTTTTTT,CASSLVASGLGGKLFF
-,TRBD1,TRBJ2-2,15,TRBV9,TGTGCCAGCAGCGTAGTCGGGACAGGCACCGGGGAGCTGTTTTTT,CASSVVGTGTGELFF
-,-,TRBJ2-2,13,TRBV7-6,TGTGCCAGCAGCCCCTTGGGCACCGGGGAGCTGTTTTTT,CASSPLGTGELFF
-,TRBD1,TRBJ1-2,15,TRBV18,TGTGCCAGCTCACCGACAGGGATTACTAACTATGGCTACACCTTC,CASSPTGITNYGYTF
once,-,TRBJ2-3,15,TRBV7-9,TGTGCCAGCAGCCCGGGCCCCCAGCCACCAGATACGCAGTATTTT,CASSPGPQPPDTQYF
-,TRBD2,TRBJ2-2,18,TRBV28,TGTGCCAGCAGTCCAGACCCGGGACTAGCGGGGGGAACCGGGGAGCTGTTTTTT,CASSPDPGLAGGTGELFF
-,-,TRBJ2-3,14,TRBV1,TGCACCAGCAGAAAAGGGACAGGCAACGATACGCAGTATTTT,CTSRKGTGNDTQYF
-,TRBD1,TRBJ1-4,18,TRBV5-1,TGCGCCAGCAGCCTGGGACAGGGGGCGCCGGGAACTAATGAAAAACTGTTTTTT,CASSLGQGAPGTNEKLFF
-,TRBD2,TRBJ2-2,16,TRBV5-1,TGCGCCAGCAGCATTAGCGGGGGGATGAACACCGGGGAGCTGTTTTTT,CASSISGGMNTGELFF
-,TRBD1,TRBJ2-7,13,TRBV6-5,TGTGCCAGCCGGGACAGGGGACCCTACGAGCAGTACTTC,CASRDRGPYEQYF
-,-,TRBJ2-4,13,TRBV19,TGTGCCAGTAGTACCCGGGAGCAGCCCATTCAGTACTTC,CASSTREQPIQYF
-,TRBD1,TRBJ2-2,15,TRBV6-2/TRBV6-3,TGTGCCAGCAGTTATATCAGGGGGCGAACCGGGGAGCTGTTTTTT,CASSYIRGRTGELFF
-,-,TRBJ1-6,14,TRBV6-5,TGTGCCAGCAGAAAGAGCTCCTATAATTCACCCCTCCACTTT,CASRKSSYNSPLHF
-,-,TRBJ1-4,14,TRBV6-1,TGTGCCAGCAGTGAATGGGGGTCTAATGAAAAACTGTTTTTT,CASSEWGSNEKLFF
few,TRBD1,TRBJ1-1,14,TRBV18,TGTGCCAGCTCACTTACCAGGGGGGACACTGAAGCTTTCTTT,CASSLTRGDTEAFF
-,-,TRBJ2-3,13,TRBV27,TGTGCCAGCAGTTGGGGGTGGAGAGATACGCAGTATTTT,CASSWGWRDTQYF
-,TRBD1,TRBJ1-2,15,TRBV28,TGTGCCAGCAGTTTTGAATTGGCAGGGGGCCATGGCTACACCTTC,CASSFELAGGHGYTF
-,-,TRBJ1-2,15,TRBV11-2,TGTGCCAGCAGCTTAGTGTCTCCCTCGGACTATGGCTACACCTTC,CASSLVSPSDYGYTF
-,-,TRBJ2-6,16,TRBV2,TGTGCCAGCAGTAGGGGGACCCTCTCTGGGGCCAACGTCCTGACTTTC,CASSRGTLSGANVLTF
-,-,TRBJ1-6,15,TRBV7-9,TGTGCCAGCAGCTTAGCGGGGCCCAGGACTTCACCCCTCCACTTT,CASSLAGPRTSPLHF
-,-,TRBJ1-2,14,TRBV7-9,TGTGCCAGCAGCTTATTCGGAGCTAACTATGGCTACACCTTC,CASSLFGANYGYTF
-,-,TRBJ1-2,14,TRBV5-6,TGTGCCAGCACCTATAGGGATCCTCGCTATGGCTACACCTTC,CASTYRDPRYGYTF
-,-,TRBJ2-2,13,TRBV12-3/TRBV12-4,TGTGCCAGCACGGACCCGAACACCGGGGAGCTGTTTTTT,CASTDPNTGELFF
-,-,TRBJ2-1,15,TRBV19,TGTGCCAGTAGTATCCGAGGGCAGGGGGGCGATGAGCAGTTCTTC,CASSIRGQGGDEQFF
-,TRBD1,TRBJ1-5,19,TRBV6-6,TGTGCCAGCAGTGGATCCTCCGGGACAGCTATCGGCAGCAATCAGCCCCAGCATTTT,CASSGSSGTAIGSNQPQHF
once,-,TRBJ1-6,15,TRBV4-1,TGCGCCAGCAGCCAAGAGTCGGGGGGGGATTCACCCCTCCACTTT,CASSQESGGDSPLHF
-,TRBD1,TRBJ1-3,16,TRBV2,TGTGCCAGCAGTTCGATAGGGACAGCGGCAACAAACACCATATATTTT,CASSSIGTAATNTIYF
-,TRBD1,TRBJ1-4,16,TRBV2,TGTGCCAGCAGTGAACTTCAGGGACAGGGGCTGAAGAAACTGTTTTTT,CASSELQGQGLKKLFF
few,TRBD2,TRBJ2-1,15,TRBV7-3,TGTGCCAGCAGCTTGTTAGCGGGGGGCGGCGATGAGCAGTTCTTC,CASSLLAGGGDEQFF
-,TRBD1,TRBJ2-1,15,TRBV19,TGTGCCAGTAGTACGGACAGGGCCTCCTACAATGAGCAGTTCTTC,CASSTDRASYNEQFF
-,-,TRBJ2-5,14,TRBV4-2,TGTGCCAGCAGCCAAGAGGGGGATCAAGAGACCCAGTACTTC,CASSQEGDQETQYF
once,TRBD1,TRBJ1-5,16,TRBV4-2,TGTGCCAGCAGCCAAGTAGGGGGCGGCGGCAATCAGCCCCAGCATTTT,CASSQVGGGGNQPQHF
-,-,TRBJ1-1,12,TRBV6-1,TGTGCCAGCAGTGACCTGTACACTGAAGCTTTCTTT,CASSDLYTEAFF
-,-,TRBJ1-5,15,TRBV28,TGTGCCAGCAGTTTAGCCGACAGACCCAATCAGCCCCAGCATTTT,CASSLADRPNQPQHF
-,TRBD1,TRBJ2-7,15,TRBV5-4,TGTGCCAGCAGCTTGCCGGGACAGGGCTACTACGAGCAGTACTTC,CASSLPGQGYYEQYF
-,-,TRBJ1-5,13,TRBV19,TGTGCCAGTAGCCCCCCCCCTAATCAGCCCCAGCATTTT,CASSPPPNQPQHF
-,-,TRBJ1-1,13,TRBV18,TGTGCCAGCTCACTTGACAGTAACACTGAAGCTTTCTTT,CASSLDSNTEAFF
-,-,TRBJ2-7,15,TRBV3-1/TRBV3-2,TGTGCCAGCAGCCAAGGAAGGACAGTCTCCTACGAGCAGTACTTC,CASSQGRTVSYEQYF
-,-,TRBJ2-1,11,TRBV28,TGTGCCAGCAGCCCATACAATGAGCAGTTCTTC,CASSPYNEQFF
-,TRBD1,TRBJ2-7,15,TRBV4-1,TGCGCCAGCAGCCCATCGGGACAGAGCTCCTACGAGCAGTACTTC,CASSPSGQSSYEQYF
-,-,TRBJ1-5,14,TRBV19,TGTGCCAGTAGGGAACAGGGCTTCCATCAGCCCCAGCATTTT,CASREQGFHQPQHF
-,-,TRBJ2-7,13,TRBV4-2,TGTGCCAGCAGCCAAGATCTGGCGGGGTCCCTATACTTC,CASSQDLAGSLYF
-,TRBD1,TRBJ1-1,15,TRBV28,TGTGCCAGCAGTTTAGGGGGACAGGGGTATACTGAAGCTTTCTTT,CASSLGGQGYTEAFF
-,TRBD1,TRBJ1-2,16,TRBV7-6,TGTGCCAGCAGCTTAAAAGAGACAGGGGCTTTCTATGGCTACACCTTC,CASSLKETGAFYGYTF